The 21 T cell receptor beta chains listed next were all sequenced from one sample in a study of neurological immune-mediated disorders. Time point reported: longitudinal time-point 2. Each CDR3 protein is one row after TCRdb ran MiXCR on the 5' RACE reads. The table lists around 90,000 distinct CDR3 sequences, around 14% of them singletons. Sequenced material: PBMCs. Receptors originate from a female donor with HTLV-1-associated myelopathy (HAM/TSP).

The chain recombines TRBV10-3 with TRBJ2-1; 7 positions match TRBD2. The germline V gene encodes CDR1 ENHRY and CDR2 SYGVKD. The CDR3 contains 16 residues. V shed 0 bases, J shed 4 bases, and the junction held 6 bases outside the gene matches. The CDR3 spells CAISESKPSGYNEQFF. DNA of the CDR3: TGTGCCATCAGTGAGTCGAAGCCTAGCGGATACAATGAGCAGTTCTTC.

This clonotype has ten or more counts. The chain is built from TRBV10-3 and TRBJ2-1; D may correspond to TRBD1 or TRBD2 (6 bases each). Germline CDR1 ENHRY, CDR2 SYGVKD. The CDR3 loop spans 14 amino acids. V shed 4 bases and J shed 7 bases, with 14 bases lying between them. For the CDR3, the DNA is TGTGCCATCAGTGCGATGAAAGGGGGGAATGAGCAGTTCTTC. Encoded protein: CAISAMKGGNEQFF.

In its sample, this clonotype is medium-sized. The V gene is TRBV7-2, the J gene TRBJ2-1; D is undetermined. In germline, CDR1 is SGHTA, CDR2 FQGNSA. The ends were cut back, 1 base at V and 6 bases at J, with 4 bases in the middle. This CDR3 has 12 amino acids. The CDR3 spells CASSLVGNEQFF. CDR3 nucleotides: TGTGCCAGCAGCTTAGTCGGCAATGAGCAGTTCTTC. Variable domain in full (rest from reference TRBV7-2 and TRBJ2-1): GAGVSQSPSNKVTEKGKDVELRCDPISGHTALYWYRQSLGQGLEFLIYFQGNSAPDKSGLPSDRFSAERTGGSVSTLTIQRTQQEDSAVYLCASSLVGNEQFFGPGTRLTVL.

The sample holds many counts of this clonotype. The chain uses TRBV29-1 and TRBJ1-1; perhaps TRBD1 as D (6 bases). The germline gives CDR1 SQVTM, CDR2 ANQGSEA. This CDR3 comprises 12 residues. Between the trimmed V and J ends, which lost 4 bases and 4 bases, there was a span of 10 bases. Written as DNA, the CDR3 is TGCAGCGTTGGGCGGGGGGCCACTGAAGCTTTCTTT. Encoded protein: CSVGRGATEAFF. Supplemented by reference TRBV29-1 and TRBJ1-1, the full variable domain reads SAVISQKPSRDICQRGTSLTIQCQVDSQVTMMFWYRQQPGQSLTLIATANQGSEATYESGFVIDKFPISRPNLTFSTLTVSNMSPEDSSIYLCSVGRGATEAFFGQGTRLTVV.

This clonotype was recorded a few times. The chain recombines TRBV24-1 with TRBJ1-1; TRBD1 aligns across 10 bases. V shed 4 bases and J 4 bases; nucleotides not matched to a gene: 5. The germline V gene has CDR1 KGHDR and CDR2 SFDVKD. This CDR3 has 15 residues. The CDR3 nucleotides are TGTGCCACCAGTGACCCCGGGACAGGGGTCACTGAAGCTTTCTTT. It codes for CATSDPGTGVTEAFF.

This clonotype was picked up many times. The rearrangement joins TRBV25-1 to TRBJ2-7; D is unclear. The CDR3 totals 11 residues. The V and J ends lost 4 bases and 4 bases respectively, with 5 bases between them. The V gene's germline CDR1 is MGHDK and CDR2 SYGVNS. The CDR3 sequence is CASSAQYEQYF. The DNA of the CDR3 is TGTGCCAGCAGTGCGCAATACGAGCAGTACTTC.

The table lists this clonotype with many counts. This chain uses TRBV2 with TRBJ1-3; a weak D match, TRBD1 (5 bases). The CDR3 totals 15 residues. CDR1 is SNHLY, CDR2 FYNNEI, per germline. With 4 bases removed from V and 0 bases from J, the gap between germline ends came to 10 bases. In nucleotides, the CDR3 is TGTGCCAGCAGTGGACAGAAGTCCTCTGGAAACACCATATATTTT. Its translation: CASSGQKSSGNTIYF.

This clonotype was recorded many times. The V call is TRBV7-9, the J call TRBJ2-7, with 7 bases fitting TRBD2. The junction had 6 bases not matched to a gene; V was cut back by 1 base and J by 3 bases. This CDR3 contains 15 residues. Per the germline V gene, CDR1 is SEHNR and CDR2 is FQNEAQ (reference sequence). The CDR3 bases are TGTGCCAGCAGCTTAGAACCGGGGGGAAACTACGAGCAGTACTTC. This gives the protein CASSLEPGGNYEQYF.

In this sample, this clonotype turned up many times. The V and J genes are TRBV10-2 and TRBJ2-1, with D possibly TRBD2 on 5 matching bases. Germline V CDR1 and CDR2: WSHSY, SAAADI. The germline V and J ends were trimmed by 10 bases and 6 bases, with 7 bases remaining between them. CDR3 length: 10 amino acids. The CDR3: CATSGNEQFF. Here the CDR3 DNA reads TGCGCCACCAGCGGCAATGAGCAGTTCTTC.

This clonotype was counted many times. This sequence joins TRBV20-1 and TRBJ2-2; 7 bases are shared with TRBD1. The CDR3 totals 15 residues. J was trimmed by 4 bases and V by 2 bases; bases with no gene match: 7. The germline V gene has CDR1 DFQATT and CDR2 SNEGSKA (reference sequence). The CDR3 region has the DNA TGCAGTGCTAGACGCCCGGACAGGCTCACCGGGGAGCTGTTTTTT. This translates into CSARRPDRLTGELFF.

This clonotype came up many times. V usage is TRBV3-1 and J usage is TRBJ2-3, with D possibly matching TRBD1 (5 bases). V was shortened by 1 base and J by 4 bases, with 12 bases between the two germline ends. Germline CDR1 is LGHDT and CDR2 is YNNKEL (reference sequence). This CDR3 spans 15 amino acids. CDR3 loop: CASSQGGPTPDTQYF. The DNA for the CDR3 is TGTGCCAGCAGCCAAGGGGGCCCGACCCCAGATACGCAGTATTTT.

This clonotype was counted many times. The chain combines TRBV5-1 with TRBJ2-1; 13 positions agree with TRBD2. V dropped 7 bases and J dropped 9; count of bases not matched to a gene: 7. Germline loops: CDR1 SGHRS, CDR2 YFSETQ. The CDR3 covers 14 residues. The CDR3 DNA reads TGCGCCAGCCGTACTAGCGGGGGGGTTAGTGAGCAGTTCTTC. It is translated as CASRTSGGVSEQFF.

This clonotype showed up just a few times. This sequence joins TRBV20-1 and TRBJ2-1; D ambiguous. Between the trimmed V and J ends, which lost 1 base and 9 bases, there was a span of 4 bases. Looked up from germline, CDR1 is DFQATT and CDR2 is SNEGSKA (reference sequence). There are 10 residues in the CDR3. CDR3: CSARGTEQFF. CDR3 nucleotides: TGCAGTGCTAGAGGCACTGAGCAGTTCTTC.

Ten or more counts support this clonotype. The chain links TRBV5-1 to TRBJ2-3, with D hard to call. The V and J ends lost 3 bases and 0 bases respectively, with 8 bases between them. Germline lookup yields CDR1 SGHRS and CDR2 YFSETQ. The CDR3 totals 14 residues. CDR3 sequence (DNA): TGCGCCAGCAGCTCTGCAACTAGCACAGATACGCAGTATTTT. Residues: CASSSATSTDTQYF.

The table lists this clonotype with many counts. The chain uses TRBV28 and TRBJ2-7; 9 bases agree with TRBD2. Germline lookup yields CDR1 MDHEN and CDR2 SYDVKM. Germline trimming cut 5 bases from V and 4 bases from J; bases unmatched to any gene: 9. The CDR3 spans 15 residues. As DNA, the CDR3 is TGTGCCAGCAGTCCCGCGGGGGGGTCGAGGTACGAGCAGTACTTC. Its translation is CASSPAGGSRYEQYF.

This clonotype was counted ten times or more. The V and J genes are TRBV5-1 and TRBJ1-1; D is unresolved. CDR3 size: 15 residues. CDR1 is SGHRS, CDR2 YFSETQ, per germline. Trimming left V 1 base short and J 0 bases short, with 10 bases between. CDR3 sequence (DNA): TGCGCCAGCAGCTTGTATGGACCCATGAACACTGAAGCTTTCTTT. Its translation: CASSLYGPMNTEAFF.

This clonotype showed up many times. The chain is built from TRBV6-5 and TRBJ2-7; D gene uncertain. This CDR3 has 12 residues. In germline, CDR1 is MNHEY, CDR2 SVGAGI. Trimming took off 6 bases at V and 2 bases at J, with 8 bases between the two ends. The CDR3 region is CASRDGPYEQYF. CDR3 DNA: TGTGCCAGCAGGGACGGTCCCTACGAGCAGTACTTC.

This clonotype turned up a few times. This chain connects TRBV28 to TRBJ2-7, with 11 bases identical to TRBD2. Germline V CDR1 and CDR2: MDHEN, SYDVKM. This CDR3 comprises 19 residues. Germline trimming cut 3 bases from V and 4 bases from J; bases unmatched to any gene: 17. DNA for the CDR3: TGTGCCAGCAGTTTTTCTCCTGCGAAGGGGGGACTAGCGGATTACGAGCAGTACTTC. Protein: CASSFSPAKGGLADYEQYF.

A remark on this clonotype: Mismatch with germline at one junction end may stem from a read error. The genes are TRBV10-3 and TRBJ2-5, with TRBD2 as a possible D gene (7 bases). Germline V gene data show CDR1 as ENHRY and CDR2 as SYGVKD. CDR3 length: 15 amino acids. DNA of the CDR3: TGTGCCATCAGAGATGGAAGGGGGGCGGGAGAGACCCATAACTTC. Its protein is CAIRDGRGAGETHNF.

V is TRBV7-3 and J is TRBJ2-2, with D maybe TRBD1 (6 bases). In germline, CDR1 is SGHTA, CDR2 FQGTGA. This CDR3 is 14 amino acids long. Trimming shortened V by 0 bases and J by 7 bases, and 9 bases separated the two germline ends. CDR3 amino acids: CASSLTRGFGELFF. The DNA for the CDR3 is TGTGCCAGCAGCTTAACGAGGGGGTTCGGGGAGCTGTTTTTT.

This clonotype was counted a few times. CDR3 sequence reads: CSVSASRTNTEAFF. Here the CDR3 DNA reads TGCAGCGTCTCGGCATCAAGGACTAACACTGAAGCTTTCTTT. J is TRBJ1-1 and V is TRBV29-1; D remains ambiguous. Germline V gene lookup returns CDR1 SQVTM and CDR2 ANQGSEA. The CDR3 runs 14 residues. Trimming took 6 bases from V and 2 from J, leaving 16 bases between them.